One and the same sample provided the 25 T cell receptor beta chains below, sequenced in a study of CD8+CD57+ T cells in acquired aplastic anemia. Profiling that covered TCR beta VDJ and CDR3 relied on genomic DNA as its template. MiXCR, applied by TCRdb to the reads, yields one record per CDR3 protein. The table shows about 190,000 distinct CDR3 sequences, with 64% occurring only once. Sequencing input: sorted CD4+, CD8+, or CD8+CD57+ T cells (not recorded which) from PBMCs. These receptors all come from a human donor with severe aplastic anemia or a healthy control (not recorded which).

There are many counts of this clonotype. The genes are TRBV28 and TRBJ1-1, with unresolved D. Germline lookup yields CDR1 MDHEN and CDR2 SYDVKM. The CDR3 covers 13 residues. Between the trimmed V and J ends, which lost 4 bases and 0 bases, there was a span of 6 bases. The CDR3 protein is CASSSYMNTEAFF. The CDR3 nucleotides are TGTGCCAGCAGTTCCTACATGAACACTGAAGCTTTCTTT.

This clonotype was observed a single time. The chain couples TRBV9 to TRBJ2-3; D uncertain. V lost 4 bases, J lost 6 bases, and 15 bases lay in between. The CDR3 loop spans 14 amino acids. Germline-derived CDR1 and CDR2 are SGDLS and YYNGEE. The CDR3 sequence is CASSQSPLGDTQYF. The CDR3 DNA follows: TGTGCCAGCAGCCAGTCTCCCTTGGGGGATACGCAGTATTTT.

Details on this clonotype: One junction end disagrees with the germline gene, perhaps due to a read error. V gene TRBV10-3 combines with J gene TRBJ1-1; D remains unclear. Germline CDR1 and CDR2: ENHRY and SYGVKD. The CDR3 contains 15 residues. The CDR3 nucleotides are TGTGCCAGCAGTGACAAACCCTCTGGGGAGTTGAAAGCTTTCTTT. Protein product: CASSDKPSGELKAFF.

Points on this clonotype: A clone one base away is much larger, so this may be a read error. This chain links TRBV5-5 with TRBJ2-7; TRBD1 matches at 8 bases. CDR3 length: 14 amino acids. Per the germline V gene, CDR1 is SGHKS and CDR2 is YYEKEE (reference sequence). V lost 2 bases, J lost 5 bases, and 6 bases stayed unmatched. The CDR3: CASSLGQGADEQYF. In DNA form, the CDR3 reads TGTGCCAGCAGCTTAGGACAGGGTGCTGACGAGCAGTACTTC. Variable domain in full (rest from reference TRBV5-5 and TRBJ2-7): DAGVTQSPTHLIKTRGQQVTLRCSPISGHKSVSWYQQVLGQGPQFIFQYYEKEERGRGNFPDRFSARQFPNYSSELNVNALLLGDSALYLCASSLGQGADEQYFGPGTRLTVT.

On this clonotype itself: The CDR3 carries no conserved terminal phenylalanine or tryptophan, so it likely arises from a read error. Because the CDR3's place on the DNA is in doubt, the DNA is left out and the CDR3 is given as listed by TCRdb. CDR3 residues: CAISEAGRGETS. The V gene is TRBV10-3, the J gene TRBJ1-6; the table's D call of TRBD1 was not tested on the DNA. Looked up from germline, CDR1 is ENHRY and CDR2 is SYGVKD. Counting both end residues, the CDR3 totals 12 amino acids.

Details on this clonotype: Compared with germline, one end of the junction differs, possibly owing to a read error. CDR3 nucleotide sequence: TGTGCCAGCAGTTTAGCGGCCTACGAGCAGTACTTC. Its protein is CASSLAAYEQYF. The genes are TRBV7-9 and TRBJ2-7, with D perhaps matching TRBD2 (6 bases). Germline V gene data show CDR1 as SEHNR and CDR2 as FQNEAQ (reference sequence). The CDR3 contains 12 residues.

V is TRBV20-1 and J is TRBJ2-3; 12 nucleotides match TRBD2. With V trimmed by 0 bases and J by 6 bases, 4 bases remained unmatched. The CDR3 totals 15 residues. The germline gives CDR1 DFQATT, CDR2 SNEGSKA (reference sequence). The DNA of the CDR3 is TGCAGTGCTAGAGATGCGACTAGCGGGAGTGATACGCAGTATTTT. This translates into CSARDATSGSDTQYF.

The chain recombines TRBV24-1 with TRBJ2-6, with 9 bases matching TRBD1. This CDR3 contains 18 residues. Per germline, CDR1 KGHDR and CDR2 SFDVKD. CDR3 DNA sequence: TGTGCGACCGGGCATTCTCGGGACAGGGTATTTGGGGCCAACGTCCTGACTTTC. It translates to CATGHSRDRVFGANVLTF.

The chain carries TRBV20-1 and TRBJ1-6; D gene unclear. The CDR3 runs to 13 residues. Trimming took 1 base from V and 8 from J, leaving 9 bases between them. From germline, CDR1 is DFQATT and CDR2 SNEGSKA (reference sequence). The CDR3 nucleotides read TGCAGTGCTAGAGTAATGGAGGATTCACCCCTCCACTTT. This encodes CSARVMEDSPLHF.

V gene TRBV2 combines with J gene TRBJ2-7; the match to TRBD2 covers 9 bases. The germline V gene has CDR1 SNHLY and CDR2 FYNNEI. V was clipped by 6 bases and J by 5 bases; unmatched bases: 11. The CDR3 runs to 15 residues. CDR3 DNA sequence: TGTGCCAGCAGAAACCTAGCGGGAAGACGCAACGAGCAGTACTTC. The encoded protein is CASRNLAGRRNEQYF.

The CDR3 nucleotides read TGTGCCAGCAGTGAAGATAGGGTGGGAAACACCATATATTTT. Amino acid sequence: CASSEDRVGNTIYF. The V gene is TRBV2, the J gene TRBJ1-3, with D hard to call. The ends were cut back, 1 base at V and 4 bases at J, with 8 bases in the middle. The CDR3 spans 14 residues. Germline lookup yields CDR1 SNHLY and CDR2 FYNNEI.

This sequence joins TRBV24-1 and TRBJ2-3; no firm D call. The V gene lost 5 bases and the J gene lost 0 bases, with 8 bases spanning the gap. CDR1 KGHDR and CDR2 SFDVKD come from the germline V gene. The CDR3 totals 14 residues. CDR3 coding DNA: TGTGCCACCAGTGTCGGTGGTAGCACAGATACGCAGTATTTT. Translated: CATSVGGSTDTQYF.

The chain couples TRBV7-3 to TRBJ2-1, with 7 bases identical to TRBD2. J gave up 6 bases and V 3 bases, and 8 bases lay outside the gene matches. The CDR3 extends over 15 amino acids. Germline CDR1 is SGHTA and CDR2 is FQGTGA. The CDR3 region has the DNA TGTGCCAGCAGCTTCTCGAGCGGGGCACCCAATGAGCAGTTCTTC. Translated: CASSFSSGAPNEQFF.

Concerning this clonotype: An end of the junction differs from the germline gene, which may be a read error. The chain combines TRBV29-1 with TRBJ1-3, with D tentatively TRBD1 (5 bases). Germline-derived CDR1 and CDR2 are SQVTM and ANQGSEA. This CDR3 has 15 amino acids. CDR3 region: CSALVGALSGNTIYF. CDR3 coding DNA: TGCAGCGCCCTGGTCGGGGCACTCTCTGGAAATACCATATATTTT.

The CDR3 loop is CAISESDRGSYEQYV. CDR3 DNA: TGTGCCATCAGTGAGTCGGATCGGGGCTCCTACGAGCAGTACGTC. The V gene is TRBV10-3, the J gene TRBJ2-7, with D perhaps matching TRBD2 (5 bases). Trimming took 0 bases from V and 0 from J, leaving 9 bases between them. This CDR3 comprises 15 residues. Germline lookup yields CDR1 ENHRY and CDR2 SYGVKD.

As regards this clonotype: This may be a read error, as it is one base from a much larger clone. The rearrangement links TRBV7-8 to TRBJ2-7, with D perhaps TRBD2 (5 bases). Germline assignment: CDR1 SGHVS and CDR2 FQNEAQ. The CDR3 covers 15 residues. Deletions cut 5 bases from V and 6 bases from J, with 20 bases between. CDR3 protein: CASSPWGAVSSEQYF. As DNA, the CDR3 is TGTGCCAGCAGCCCCTGGGGAGCTGTCTCCAGCGAGCAGTACTTC.

The chain links TRBV20-1 to TRBJ1-2, with a tentative D call TRBD1 (5 bases). Per germline, CDR1 DFQATT and CDR2 SNEGSKA (reference sequence). The CDR3 length is 14 residues. V was trimmed by 1 base and J by 5 bases, leaving 14 bases between them. CDR3 sequence reads: CSARGAGSRYGYTF. The DNA of the CDR3 is TGCAGTGCTAGAGGGGCAGGGAGTCGGTATGGCTACACCTTC.

This clonotype showed up many times. The V call is TRBV12-3 or TRBV12-4, the J call TRBJ1-2; the D gene is possibly TRBD1 (5 bases). The CDR3 contains 17 residues. Trimming removed 0 bases at V and 1 base at J, with 15 bases between. The CDR3 DNA sequence: TGTGCCAGCAGTTTAGCCCCCCGGGGGGGGGGTAACTATGGCTACACCTTC. As protein: CASSLAPRGGGNYGYTF.

The rearrangement uses TRBV10-3 and TRBJ2-5; 8 bases align to TRBD1. The CDR3 consists of 15 residues. Germline V gene data show CDR1 as ENHRY and CDR2 as SYGVKD. V lost 2 bases to trimming and J lost 5 bases; unmatched junction nucleotides: 7. In DNA, the CDR3 is TGTGCCATCAGTGAGGGGCAGGGGGCACGGGAGACCCAGTACTTC. This encodes CAISEGQGARETQYF.

The chain has TRBV12-3 or TRBV12-4 and TRBJ2-7; tentatively, D is TRBD1 (5 bases). The DNA matches TRBJ2-5 better at its end, which makes the J call doubtful. This CDR3 has 14 residues. Here the CDR3 DNA reads TGTGCCAGCATGAAAGTCGCAGGGCTGCCGACCCAGTACTTC. Protein product: CASMKVAGLPTQYF.

Ten or more counts support this clonotype. This chain joins TRBV9 and TRBJ2-1, with TRBD2 matching over 8 bases. The V segment lost 2 bases and the J segment 5 bases; nucleotides outside the gene matches: 12. Germline loops: CDR1 SGDLS, CDR2 YYNGEE. The CDR3 has 17 amino acids. The CDR3 nucleotides are TGTGCCAGCAGCGTGTCCTACGGGGGGGGCCCTGACAATGAGCAGTTCTTC. As protein: CASSVSYGGGPDNEQFF.

The table lists this clonotype with many counts. The gene calls are TRBV12-3 or TRBV12-4 and TRBJ2-7, with 7 bases that match TRBD2. The V segment lost 6 bases and the J segment 5 bases; nucleotides outside the gene matches: 13. The CDR3 length is 15 residues. The DNA of the CDR3 is TGTGCCAGCAGCCCCCGTTCTAGCGGCGGAAACGAGCAGTACTTC. It encodes CASSPRSSGGNEQYF.

This clonotype was seen a handful of times. At one of its ends the junction is not consistent with the germline gene, which may arise from a read error. The rearrangement uses TRBV6-5 and TRBJ2-7; a weak D match, TRBD2 (6 bases). Germline V gene sequence: CDR1 MNHEY, CDR2 SVGAGI. This CDR3 is 14 amino acids long. The CDR3 loop reads CAISPGGRSYEQYF. In DNA, the CDR3 is TGTGCCATCAGTCCCGGGGGACGCTCCTACGAGCAGTACTTC.

Regarding this clonotype: The junction departs from the called germline gene at one end, perhaps through a read error. The chain is built from TRBV29-1 and TRBJ1-6; TRBD1 matches 7 bases. Germline CDR1 SQVTM, CDR2 ANQGSEA. This CDR3 is 14 amino acids long. CDR3: CSDNRQGNNSPLHF. CDR3 nucleotide sequence: TGCAGCGACAATCGACAGGGCAATAATTCGCCCCTCCACTTT.

This clonotype was detected only a few times. This chain connects TRBV28 to TRBJ2-7; possible D gene TRBD1, 6 bases. CDR3 length: 14 residues. The germline V and J ends were trimmed by 2 bases and 2 bases, with 10 bases remaining between them. Germline V gene lookup returns CDR1 MDHEN and CDR2 SYDVKM. In DNA, the CDR3 is TGTGCCAGCAGTTTAGTAGCAGGGGCCTACGAGCAGTACTTC. Its protein is CASSLVAGAYEQYF.